The 31 T cell receptor beta chains listed next were all sequenced from one sample in a study of T cell responses to AZD1222 COVID-19 vaccine. The table came from immunoSEQ multiplex PCR; TCRdb's copy has only in-frame clones and leaves some out. There are some 120,000 clones in the sample; 75% to 95% occur only once, and roughly 4.2% lies in the top ten. The starting material was peripheral blood, obtained 28 days after the second dose of the MenACWY control vaccine. These receptors originate from an adult who received the MenACWY meningococcal vaccine as a control.

This clone was seen only once. The chain combines TRBV28 with TRBJ1-4; 11 positions match TRBD1. J gave up 7 bases and V 7 bases, and 11 bases lay outside the gene matches. Germline loops: CDR1 MDHEN, CDR2 SYDVKM. This CDR3 contains 16 residues. CDR3 amino acids: CASTGTGGLVGEKLFF. In DNA form, the CDR3 reads TGTGCCAGCACCGGGACAGGGGGATTGGTCGGTGAAAAACTGTTTTTT. The full variable domain, in which reference TRBV28 and TRBJ1-4 provide the parts outside the CDR3, is DVKVTQSSRYLVKRTGEKVFLECVQDMDHENMFWYRQDPGLGLRLIYFSYDVKMKEKGDIPEGYSVSREKKERFSLILESASTNQTSMYLCASTGTGGLVGEKLFFGSGTQLSVL.

The chain couples TRBV28 to TRBJ1-2; TRBD1 is a possible D gene (5 bases). The germline gives CDR1 MDHEN, CDR2 SYDVKM. V lost 8 bases to trimming and J lost 4 bases, with 20 bases between them. The CDR3 has 15 residues. The CDR3 reads CASEDSGGPTYGYTF. In DNA, the CDR3 is TGTGCCAGCGAAGATTCGGGGGGACCGACCTATGGCTACACCTTC.

This rearrangement joins TRBV12-3 or TRBV12-4 to TRBJ2-1; D unresolved. Trimming stripped 7 bases from V and 7 bases from J, with 8 bases between. The CDR3 has 11 residues. The CDR3 DNA reads TGTGCCAGCAATAACCGGAATGAGCAGTTCTTC. This gives the protein CASNNRNEQFF.

V usage is TRBV24-1 and J usage is TRBJ2-1; D is possibly TRBD1 or TRBD2 (5 bases each). Germline values: CDR1 KGHDR, CDR2 SFDVKD. CDR3 length: 15 amino acids. Between the trimmed V and J ends, which lost 4 bases and 4 bases, there was a span of 13 bases. As DNA, the CDR3 is TGTGCCACCAGTGAGACGGGGCTAAAATACAATGAGCAGTTCTTC. Its translation is CATSETGLKYNEQFF.

This sequence joins TRBV2 and TRBJ2-1; 10 nucleotides align to TRBD2. Germline V gene sequence: CDR1 SNHLY, CDR2 FYNNEI. The CDR3 spans 20 residues. V lost 2 bases to trimming and J lost 0 bases; unmatched junction nucleotides: 13. This CDR3 is CASSELAALAGVVSYNEQFF. CDR3 nucleotides: TGTGCCAGCAGTGAACTAGCAGCGCTAGCGGGGGTGGTCTCCTACAATGAGCAGTTCTTC. Complete variable domain (other parts from reference TRBV2 and TRBJ2-1): EPEVTQTPSHQVTQMGQEVILRCVPISNHLYFYWYRQILGQKVEFLVSFYNNEISEKSEIFDDQFSVERPDGSNFTLKIRSTKLEDSAMYFCASSELAALAGVVSYNEQFFGPGTRLTVL.

The chain carries TRBV5-1 and TRBJ2-4, with D perhaps matching TRBD1 (6 bases). Trimming left V 0 bases short and J 4 bases short, with 20 bases between. CDR1 is SGHRS, CDR2 YFSETQ, per germline. The CDR3 is 18 residues long. The CDR3 sequence is CASSLDGVGQGRKNIQYF. For the CDR3, the DNA is TGCGCCAGCAGCTTGGATGGGGTTGGGCAGGGGCGAAAAAACATTCAGTACTTC.

V gene TRBV28 combines with J gene TRBJ1-2, with 8 bases that match TRBD1. V shed 1 base, J shed 4 bases, and the junction held 8 bases outside the gene matches. Germline V gene sequence: CDR1 MDHEN, CDR2 SYDVKM. The CDR3 has 16 residues. CDR3 nucleotide sequence: TGTGCCAGCAGTTTATCCCACGGGACAGGTGCCTATGGCTACACCTTC. Residues: CASSLSHGTGAYGYTF.

The rearrangement joins TRBV19 to TRBJ2-3, with TRBD2 identical over 11 bases. The CDR3 totals 14 residues. In germline, CDR1 is LNHDA, CDR2 SQIVND (reference sequence). Unmatched junction bases numbered 2, after V lost 7 bases and J lost 2 bases. CDR3 nucleotide sequence: TGTGCCAGTATTAGCGGGAGGGCCACAGATACGCAGTATTTT. Its protein is CASISGRATDTQYF.

This chain links TRBV28 with TRBJ1-1, with D possibly TRBD1 on 6 matching bases. CDR3 size: 16 residues. CDR1 MDHEN and CDR2 SYDVKM come from the germline V gene. Trimming shortened V by 1 base and J by 1 base, and 13 bases separated the two germline ends. For the CDR3, the DNA is TGTGCCAGCAGTTTATTGGGGGGGGGCTGGAACACTGAAGCTTTCTTT. It specifies CASSLLGGGWNTEAFF. Complete variable domain (other parts from reference TRBV28 and TRBJ1-1): DVKVTQSSRYLVKRTGEKVFLECVQDMDHENMFWYRQDPGLGLRLIYFSYDVKMKEKGDIPEGYSVSREKKERFSLILESASTNQTSMYLCASSLLGGGWNTEAFFGQGTRLTVV.

The V gene is TRBV11-2, the J gene TRBJ2-1, with D uncertain. CDR3 size: 18 residues. Germline V gene lookup returns CDR1 SGHAT and CDR2 FQNNGV. The V end was cut by 5 bases, the J end by 0 bases, with 20 bases between. The CDR3 here is CASSHGWVLSSSYNEQFF. The CDR3 coding sequence is TGTGCCAGCAGCCATGGCTGGGTGCTCTCTAGCTCCTACAATGAGCAGTTCTTC. Variable domain in full (rest from reference TRBV11-2 and TRBJ2-1): EAGVAQSPRYKIIEKRQSVAFWCNPISGHATLYWYQQILGQGPKLLIQFQNNGVVDDSQLPKDRFSAERLKGVDSTLKIQPAKLEDSAVYLCASSHGWVLSSSYNEQFFGPGTRLTVL.

The chain is built from TRBV10-3 and TRBJ2-1; 8 bases match TRBD2. Trimming at V came to 3 bases and at J to 7 bases, leaving 20 bases not matched to a gene. The CDR3 covers 19 residues. CDR1 and CDR2 from the germline V gene are ENHRY and SYGVKD. CDR3 nucleotide sequence: TGTGCCATCAGTGAAGGGGACAAAATCTTTTCGGGAGGGCCAAATGAGCAGTTCTTC. Translated: CAISEGDKIFSGGPNEQFF.

The chain links TRBV29-1 to TRBJ2-2; D may be TRBD2 (5 bases). Germline values: CDR1 SQVTM, CDR2 ANQGSEA. Trimming took off 6 bases at V and 4 bases at J, with 9 bases between the two ends. The CDR3 has 12 amino acids. The CDR3 coding sequence is TGCAGCGTCCTTCTAGCCACCGGGGAGCTGTTTTTT. This gives the protein CSVLLATGELFF.

The gene calls are TRBV5-1 and TRBJ2-3; D is unresolved. The CDR3 runs 14 residues. Germline values: CDR1 SGHRS, CDR2 YFSETQ. The ends were cut back, 0 bases at V and 0 bases at J, with 5 bases in the middle. DNA of the CDR3: TGCGCCAGCAGCTTGGTGCCGAGCACAGATACGCAGTATTTT. It codes for CASSLVPSTDTQYF. Complete variable domain (other parts from reference TRBV5-1 and TRBJ2-3): KAGVTQTPRYLIKTRGQQVTLSCSPISGHRSVSWYQQTPGQGLQFLFEYFSETQRNKGNFPGRFSGRQFSNSRSEMNVSTLELGDSALYLCASSLVPSTDTQYFGPGTRLTVL.

The chain carries TRBV9 and TRBJ1-6; TRBD1 is a possible D gene (5 bases). Germline CDR1 SGDLS, CDR2 YYNGEE. The V end was cut by 2 bases, the J end by 6 bases, with 12 bases between. CDR3 length equals 15 residues. CDR3 in amino acids: CASSVSGVGNSPLHF. Here the CDR3 DNA reads TGTGCCAGCAGCGTTTCGGGGGTGGGTAATTCACCCCTCCACTTT.

The gene calls are TRBV5-1 and TRBJ2-2; D may correspond to TRBD1 or TRBD2 (5 bases each). CDR3 size: 15 residues. Germline CDR1 and CDR2: SGHRS and YFSETQ. The germline V and J ends were trimmed by 0 bases and 9 bases, with 15 bases remaining between them. The CDR3 DNA reads as TGCGCCAGCAGCTTGGATGGGACCCACTACCGGGAGCTGTTTTTT. This codes for CASSLDGTHYRELFF.

The chain recombines TRBV27 with TRBJ2-7, with a tentative D call TRBD1 (6 bases). The CDR3 consists of 15 residues. The germline V and J ends were trimmed by 9 bases and 3 bases, with 21 bases remaining between them. Germline lookup yields CDR1 MNHEY and CDR2 SMNVEV (reference sequence). The CDR3 DNA reads as TGTGCCAGGACGCCGGCCAGGGGTCTAAGCTACGAGCAGTACTTC. Translated: CARTPARGLSYEQYF.

The V gene is TRBV2, the J gene TRBJ2-7, with 9 bases identical to TRBD1. Trimming took 7 bases from V and 5 from J; bases not matched to a gene: 9. The CDR3 sequence is 14 residues long. Germline values: CDR1 SNHLY, CDR2 FYNNEI. This CDR3 is CASTLDRGVDEQYF. The DNA for the CDR3 is TGTGCCAGCACCCTGGACAGGGGAGTAGACGAGCAGTACTTC.

This clone was seen only once. This chain links TRBV28 with TRBJ2-3; 7 bases line up with TRBD1. Unmatched junction bases numbered 7, after V lost 6 bases and J lost 4 bases. This CDR3 has 14 residues. Germline V CDR1 and CDR2: MDHEN, SYDVKM. DNA of the CDR3: TGTGCCAGCAGGCCGACAGGGTGGGCAGATACGCAGTATTTT. Amino acids: CASRPTGWADTQYF.

CDR3 sequence: CASEGLYNEQFF. The CDR3 nucleotides are TGTGCCAGCGAGGGCCTGTACAATGAGCAGTTCTTC. The rearrangement links TRBV11-2 to TRBJ2-1; possible D gene TRBD2, 5 bases. Between the trimmed V and J ends, which lost 8 bases and 4 bases, there was a span of 9 bases. CDR1 SGHAT and CDR2 FQNNGV come from the germline V gene. The CDR3 has 12 amino acids.

DNA for the CDR3: TGTGCCACCACCGTGAAGGGGACTAGCGGGAGGGTGGGTTACAATGAGCAGTTCTTC. As protein: CATTVKGTSGRVGYNEQFF. V is TRBV15 and J is TRBJ2-1; 16 positions agree with TRBD2. This CDR3 spans 19 amino acids. CDR1 and CDR2 from the germline V gene are LNHNV and YYDKDF (reference sequence). The junction had 13 bases not matched to a gene; V was cut back by 7 bases and J by 4 bases.

The rearrangement uses TRBV18 and TRBJ2-5, with TRBD1 identical over 7 bases. V was pared by 2 bases and J by 1 base, with 4 bases of the junction left unmatched. The CDR3 spans 15 residues. Germline loops: CDR1 KGHSH, CDR2 LQKENI. The CDR3 DNA is TGTGCCAGCTCACCAAAGGGGGCCGCCCAAGAGACCCAGTACTTC. It yields the protein CASSPKGAAQETQYF.

The chain carries TRBV24-1 and TRBJ2-2; 9 nucleotides match TRBD1. The CDR3 contains 15 residues. Per germline, CDR1 KGHDR and CDR2 SFDVKD. With V trimmed by 6 bases and J by 4 bases, 5 bases remained unmatched. This chain's CDR3 is CATSRGQGGTGELFF. The CDR3 bases are TGTGCCACCAGTCGGGGACAGGGCGGCACCGGGGAGCTGTTTTTT.

The gene calls are TRBV3-1 (or the pseudogene TRBV3-2) and TRBJ1-1, with D possibly being TRBD1 (5 bases). Trimming stripped 1 base from V and 2 bases from J, with 8 bases between. CDR3 size: 14 residues. Germline CDR1 is LGHDT and CDR2 is YNNKEL (reference sequence). Here the CDR3 DNA reads TGTGCCAGCAGCCAAGGGACATTCAACACTGAAGCTTTCTTT. Its protein is CASSQGTFNTEAFF.

The V and J genes are TRBV7-3 and TRBJ1-1; perhaps TRBD1 as D (6 bases). Germline V CDR1 and CDR2: SGHTA, FQGTGA. CDR3 length: 15 amino acids. V was trimmed by 2 bases and J by 2 bases, leaving 12 bases between them. Here the CDR3 reads CASSLGVRGNTEAFF. The CDR3 DNA reads TGTGCCAGCAGCTTAGGCGTCAGGGGAAACACTGAAGCTTTCTTT. The full variable domain, completed using reference TRBV7-3 and TRBJ1-1, is GAGVSQTPSNKVTEKGKYVELRCDPISGHTALYWYRQSLGQGPEFLIYFQGTGAADDSGLPNDRFFAVRPEGSVSTLKIQRTERGDSAVYLCASSLGVRGNTEAFFGQGTRLTVV.

The genes are TRBV19 and TRBJ2-7; 7 nucleotides line up with TRBD1. V gave up 5 bases and J gave up 6 bases; unmatched junction bases: 10. CDR3 length: 14 amino acids. Germline V gene data show CDR1 as LNHDA and CDR2 as SQIVND (reference sequence). The CDR3 is CASSFMTGYGEQYF. In nucleotides, the CDR3 is TGTGCCAGTAGTTTCATGACAGGGTATGGCGAGCAGTACTTC.

CDR3 coding DNA: TGTGCCAGCAGTCTTGACAGGGGGCGGGGGGACACTGAAGCTTTCTTT. Translated, it gives CASSLDRGRGDTEAFF. The chain recombines TRBV28 with TRBJ1-1, with 10 bases aligning to TRBD1. Germline values: CDR1 MDHEN, CDR2 SYDVKM. With V trimmed by 5 bases and J by 3 bases, 9 bases remained unmatched. CDR3 length: 16 residues.

The chain couples TRBV9 to TRBJ1-1, with TRBD1 identical over 10 bases. Germline CDR1 and CDR2: SGDLS and YYNGEE. With V trimmed by 2 bases and J by 0 bases, 7 bases remained unmatched. This CDR3 is 17 amino acids long. This CDR3 is CASSVAGTGDMNTEAFF. Written as DNA, the CDR3 is TGTGCCAGCAGCGTCGCCGGGACAGGGGACATGAACACTGAAGCTTTCTTT.

Comment on this clone: The junction departs from the called germline gene at one end, perhaps through a read error. The V gene is TRBV2, the J gene TRBJ2-4, with TRBD2 matching over 14 bases. Germline assignment: CDR1 SNHLY and CDR2 FYNNEI. The CDR3 covers 10 residues. CDR3 region: CASRGTSGSF. The CDR3 DNA sequence: TGTGCCAGCAGGGGGACTAGCGGGAGTTTC.

V is TRBV7-2 and J is TRBJ2-5, with D possibly matching TRBD1 (5 bases). The V and J ends lost 5 bases and 0 bases respectively, with 16 bases between them. Germline V gene lookup returns CDR1 SGHTA and CDR2 FQGNSA. The CDR3 has 16 residues. The chain's CDR3 is CASSLDIVSNQETQYF. CDR3 bases: TGTGCCAGCAGCCTGGACATTGTTTCAAACCAAGAGACCCAGTACTTC.

The V call is TRBV6-1, the J call TRBJ2-7; the D is unclear. The CDR3 runs to 15 residues. V was pared by 3 bases and J by 0 bases, with 12 bases between. Germline V gives CDR1 MNHNS, CDR2 SASEGT. The CDR3 region has the DNA TGTGCCAGCAGTGATATAGGTTTGAGCTCCTACGAGCAGTACTTC. Amino acid sequence: CASSDIGLSSYEQYF.

The rearrangement links TRBV15 to TRBJ2-7; 10 nucleotides agree with TRBD1. There are 14 residues in the CDR3. V lost 6 bases and J lost 2; bases outside the gene matches: 4. The germline V gene has CDR1 LNHNV and CDR2 YYDKDF (reference sequence). CDR3 protein: CATRGTGEAYEQYF. The CDR3 DNA sequence: TGTGCCACCAGAGGGACAGGGGAGGCCTACGAGCAGTACTTC.